The entry that follows covers one T cell receptor (beta chain) sequence. Its antigen is unidentified. The data belong to a study of human T cells and chemical hapten exposure. On the study more broadly: Chiefly female patients presented with alopecia areata, totalis or universalis.

The V segment lost 0 bases and the J segment 2 bases; nucleotides outside the gene matches: 18. Germline CDR1 reads LGHNA; CDR2 reads YSLEER. The CDR3 covers 22 residues. Study observations and caveats: The presence of alopecia in the donors means their immune response may differ from healthy people's. Relative to controls, expanded TCRs formed significantly more large CDR3 similarity clusters.

Time point meaning: patch test 1, 2 weeks after DPC sensitization. Treatment: therapeutic diphenylcyclopropenone sensitization with weekly scalp DPC. Individual cDNA molecules had unique molecular identifiers attached to them by the library. TCRdb re-called the RACE reads through MiXCR, storing one row per CDR3 protein. The sample records about 360,000 distinct CDR3 sequences, approximately 4.4% being singletons. The TCR comes from a woman in her 50s with alopecia areata. Some clones in this sample may be carry-over from other donors' samples. The chain combines TRBV4-3 with TRBJ2-3; 12 positions agree with TRBD2. The sequences come from whole blood, collected in connection with sensitization to the hapten diphenylcyclopropenone (DPC). The CDR3 spells CASSQDFARTSGTLRATDTQYF. CDR3 in DNA: TGCGCCAGCAGCCAAGATTTTGCCCGGACTAGCGGGACTCTGAGAGCCACAGATACGCAGTATTTT.